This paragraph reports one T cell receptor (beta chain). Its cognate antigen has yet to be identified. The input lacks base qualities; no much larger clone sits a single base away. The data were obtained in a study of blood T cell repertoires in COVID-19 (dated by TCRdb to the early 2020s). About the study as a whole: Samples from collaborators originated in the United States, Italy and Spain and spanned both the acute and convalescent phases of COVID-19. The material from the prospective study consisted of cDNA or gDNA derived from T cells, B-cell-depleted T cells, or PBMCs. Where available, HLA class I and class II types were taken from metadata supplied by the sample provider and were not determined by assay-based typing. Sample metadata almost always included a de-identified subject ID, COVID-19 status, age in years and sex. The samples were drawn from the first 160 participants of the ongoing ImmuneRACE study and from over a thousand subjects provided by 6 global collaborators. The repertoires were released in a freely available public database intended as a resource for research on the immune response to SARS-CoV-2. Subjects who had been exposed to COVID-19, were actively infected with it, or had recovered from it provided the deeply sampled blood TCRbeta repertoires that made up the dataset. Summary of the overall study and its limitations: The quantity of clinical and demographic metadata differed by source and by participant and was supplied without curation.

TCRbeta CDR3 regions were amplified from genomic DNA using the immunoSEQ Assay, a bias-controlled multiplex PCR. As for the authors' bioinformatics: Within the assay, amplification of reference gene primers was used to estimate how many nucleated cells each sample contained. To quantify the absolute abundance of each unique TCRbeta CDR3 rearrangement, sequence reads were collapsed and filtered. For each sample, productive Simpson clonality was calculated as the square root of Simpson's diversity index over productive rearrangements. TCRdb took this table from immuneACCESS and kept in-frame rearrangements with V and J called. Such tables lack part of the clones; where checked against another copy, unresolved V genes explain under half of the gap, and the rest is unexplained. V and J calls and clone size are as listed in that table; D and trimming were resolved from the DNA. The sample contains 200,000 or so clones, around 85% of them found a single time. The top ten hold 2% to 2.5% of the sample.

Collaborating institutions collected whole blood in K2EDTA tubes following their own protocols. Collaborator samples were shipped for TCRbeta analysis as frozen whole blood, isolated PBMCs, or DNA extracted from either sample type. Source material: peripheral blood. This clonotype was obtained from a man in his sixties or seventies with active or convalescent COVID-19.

The nucleotide sequence reads as follows: TGCGCCAGCAGTATTCAGGGCGGTGGAGATACGCAGTATTTT. This codes for CASSIQGGGDTQYF. The rearranged chain carries TRBV5-1 and TRBJ2-3; a tentative D call is TRBD1 (5 bases match). Sequences SGHRS (CDR1) and YFSETQ (CDR2) are obtained from the germline V gene. Counted from cysteine to phenylalanine, this CDR3 has 14 amino acids. Solely the CDR3 DNA is kept, with 42 bases framed from the first base. V loses 5 bases, J loses 5 bases, and the germline ends lie 15 bases apart.